The 15 T cell receptor beta chains presented below share a single source sample, sequenced in a study of esophageal squamous cell carcinoma under preoperative chemotherapy. TCRdb itself ran the PCR reads through MiXCR, one entry per CDR3 protein. Altogether about 15,000 distinct CDR3 sequences are present, more than 45% being singletons, with the ten largest covering around 28%. Time point specified: before preoperative PTX-NDP chemotherapy. Specimen collection occurred from a patient given preoperative chemotherapy. These receptors were collected from a human donor with esophageal squamous cell carcinoma. The donor label of this sample is uncertain.

This clonotype has ten or more counts. V and J are TRBV6-5 and TRBJ2-2, with a weak D call TRBD1 (6 bases). The CDR3 contains 15 residues. The V gene lost 7 bases and the J gene lost 2 bases, with 14 bases spanning the gap. Germline CDR1 MNHEY, CDR2 SVGAGI. The CDR3 nucleotides are TGTGCCAGCACTTCCGGGACACCTAACACCGGGGAGCTGTTTTTT. It yields the protein CASTSGTPNTGELFF.

This rearrangement joins TRBV7-2 to TRBJ2-4; TRBD1 matches at 7 bases. The end of the DNA aligns better with TRBJ2-5, so the J call may be wrong. Germline CDR1 reads SGHTA; CDR2 reads FQGNSA. This CDR3 has 14 amino acids. The CDR3 region is CASSRDSLQETQYF. For the CDR3, the DNA is TGTGCCAGCAGCCGGGACAGTTTACAAGAGACCCAGTACTTC.

In this sample, this clonotype turned up a few times. The chain has TRBV7-2 and TRBJ2-1; TRBD2 matches at 8 bases. The CDR3 extends over 15 amino acids. Per the germline V gene, CDR1 is SGHTA and CDR2 is FQGNSA. V lost 1 base, J lost 2 bases, and 1 base stayed unmatched. The CDR3 here is CASSLDSGAYNEQFF. Here the CDR3 DNA reads TGTGCCAGCAGCTTAGATAGCGGGGCCTACAATGAGCAGTTCTTC.

The V call is TRBV25-1, the J call TRBJ2-1; D uncertain. Near its end, the DNA agrees better with TRBJ2-7, so the J call may be wrong. The germline CDR1 and CDR2 sequences are MGHDK and SYGVNS. This CDR3 comprises 14 residues. The CDR3 DNA reads as TGTGCCAGCAGTGAATTAGTCGGTACCTACGAGCAGTACTTC. As protein: CASSELVGTYEQYF.

On this clonotype: An end of the junction does not agree with germline; a read error may underlie this. The rearrangement joins TRBV11-2 to TRBJ2-5, with 7 bases fitting TRBD2. The germline V gene has CDR1 SGHAT and CDR2 FQNNGV. The CDR3 is made up of 17 amino acids. The CDR3 coding sequence is TGTGCCAGTAGCGCGGGAGCCGGGGCAGGGAGCGGGGAGACGCAGTACTTC. Translation: CASSAGAGAGSGETQYF.

Details on this clonotype: At one end, the junction sequence differs from germline, possibly due to a read error. This chain connects TRBV7-2 to TRBJ2-4, with D perhaps matching TRBD1 or TRBD2 (6 bases each). The length of the CDR3 is 17 residues. Germline V gene data show CDR1 as SGHTA and CDR2 as FQGNSA. The CDR3 bases are TGTGCCATTAGCTTGGGGCCCGGGGGCGGTGACAAAAACATCCAGTACTTC. Translated, it gives CAISLGPGGGDKNIQYF.

This clonotype came up once. The chain recombines TRBV7-2 with TRBJ2-3; 7 bases agree with TRBD2. The CDR3 extends over 16 amino acids. V trimming: 5 bases; J trimming: 12 bases; junction bases outside the gene matches: 20. Germline values: CDR1 SGHTA, CDR2 FQGNSA. CDR3: CASSVTGGGFTNIQYF. CDR3 coding DNA: TGTGCCAGCAGCGTAACTGGGGGGGGTTTCACAAATATTCAGTATTTT.

The V gene is TRBV7-2, the J gene TRBJ2-5; D gene uncertain. V was pared by 5 bases and J by 0 bases, with 13 bases between. Germline values: CDR1 SGHTA, CDR2 FQGNSA. CDR3 size: 15 residues. The CDR3 DNA reads as TGTGCCAGCAGCCAGGACGGCAGAGACCAAGAGACCCAGTACTTC. This encodes CASSQDGRDQETQYF.

A note on this clonotype: The junction and the germline gene differ at one end; a read error may be behind it. The chain combines TRBV12-3 or TRBV12-4 with TRBJ2-3; D may be TRBD1 or TRBD2 (5 bases each). CDR3 size: 15 residues. CDR3 in amino acids: CARSRSRGSTDTQYF. The CDR3 DNA sequence: TGTGCCAGGAGTCGAAGCCGGGGCAGCACAGATACCCAGTATTTC.

This chain links TRBV5-1 with TRBJ2-3; 7 nucleotides match TRBD2. CDR1 is SGHRS and CDR2 is YFSETQ in the germline V gene. CDR3 length: 16 amino acids. V lost 4 bases and J lost 2; bases outside the gene matches: 10. The CDR3 spells CASSPVGRGITDTQYF. CDR3 nucleotide sequence: TGCGCCAGCAGCCCCGTGGGGCGGGGGATCACAGATACGCAGTATTTT.

The chain is built from TRBV7-2 and TRBJ1-1, with TRBD1 matching 7 bases. The CDR3 covers 15 residues. The V and J ends lost 1 base and 5 bases, in that order; junction bases with no gene match: 7. CDR1 SGHTA and CDR2 FQGNSA come from the germline V gene. CDR3 sequence (DNA): TGTGCCAGCAGCTTAGATAAGGGGGCGACGACTGAAGCTTTCTTT. As protein: CASSLDKGATTEAFF. Based on the CDR3 plus reference TRBV7-2 and TRBJ1-1, the full variable domain is GAGVSQSPSNKVTEKGKDVELRCDPISGHTALYWYRQSLGQGLEFLIYFQGNSAPDKSGLPSDRFSAERTGGSVSTLTIQRTQQEDSAVYLCASSLDKGATTEAFFGQGTRLTVV.

V and J are TRBV25-1 and TRBJ2-1; tentative D call: TRBD1 (6 bases). Judging by the DNA end, TRBJ2-7 fits better; the J call may be wrong. The CDR3 is 14 residues long. The germline CDR1 and CDR2 sequences are MGHDK and SYGVNS. The CDR3 loop reads CASSQVQGYNEQYF. Written as DNA, the CDR3 is TGTGCCAGCAGTCAAGTACAGGGTTACAATGAGCAGTACTTC.

The chain recombines TRBV7-2 with TRBJ1-4, with TRBD1 matching 8 bases. From germline, CDR1 is SGHTA and CDR2 FQGNSA. The CDR3 is made up of 20 amino acids. The V segment lost 6 bases and the J segment 5 bases; nucleotides outside the gene matches: 23. As DNA, the CDR3 is TGTGCCAGCAGTCCCAGGGGGGCAGGGGGCCTCGCCGAGGTGAATGAAAAACTGTTTTTT. Protein product: CASSPRGAGGLAEVNEKLFF.

This clonotype showed up many times. The chain has TRBV6-1 and TRBJ2-7; possibly TRBD1 or TRBD2 for D (5 bases each). V was cut by 8 bases and J by 2 bases, with 16 bases left in between. The CDR3 has 14 amino acids. The germline V gene has CDR1 MNHNS and CDR2 SASEGT. CDR3 in DNA: TGTGCCAGCGGGAAAAGTACGGGGCCCTACGAGCAGTACTTC. Its translation is CASGKSTGPYEQYF.

This sequence joins TRBV19 and TRBJ2-2; 11 nucleotides agree with TRBD2. The CDR3 is made up of 18 amino acids. The germline V gene has CDR1 LNHDA and CDR2 SQIVND (reference sequence). V trimming: 5 bases; J trimming: 0 bases; junction bases outside the gene matches: 8. The CDR3 reads CASSSQLAGEANTGELFF. DNA of the CDR3: TGTGCCAGTAGTTCCCAACTAGCGGGAGAGGCGAACACCGGGGAGCTGTTTTTT.